The entry below gives a single TCR beta chain sequence along with its context. It lacks a known antigen. The library was prepared using the immunoSEQ multiplex PCR assay. For the multiplex PCR, a mixture combining 60 forward primers for TCR Vbeta segments and 13 reverse primers for TCR Jbeta segments was used. Amplification of the CDR3 region of rearranged TCR beta genes was performed with a multiplex PCR assay on genomic DNA. The amplified TCR beta libraries were sequenced on the Illumina HiSeq System as 87-base-pair reads. The source study handled its data this way. Across the 670 or so repertoires, a later analysis counted 60 million to 90 million unique TCR beta chains, roughly 11 million of which were shared by at least two donors. To remove PCR and sequencing errors, raw reads were error-corrected and collapsed into unique sequences using a nearest-neighbor algorithm that merged closely related sequences. V, D and J gene segments were assigned by aligning CDR3 sequences to IMGT reference sequences. For a sequence to be retained, at least a six-nucleotide match to both a V gene segment and a J gene segment was required. Rearrangements were classified as productive when the CDR3 lacked stop codons and remained in frame with V and J, and all other rearrangements were classified as non-productive. Following IMGT convention, CDR3 was defined as the stretch from the second conserved V-encoded cysteine up to the conserved J-encoded phenylalanine. In an earlier analysis of 500 to 650 of the donors, sequences lacking an unambiguous match to a single V gene segment were excluded. In an earlier analysis of about 590 of the donors, a V segment was called functional when productive rearrangements were above 56.7%, and segregating when the standard deviation between donors exceeded 5%. To diagnose cytomegalovirus status from the catalog of TCR beta chain sequences, a statistical classification framework was built. In a later analysis, TCR nucleotide sequences were compared against IMGT/GENE-DB human TR gene sequences so that V and J genes could be assigned. In a later analysis, CDR3 sequences and most-parsimonious VDJ recombination scenarios were assigned using the TCRdist pipeline. In a later analysis, every TCR beta chain was defined by the combination of its CDR3 amino acid sequence and its V-gene family, and reads without a unique V-gene family were dropped. To address suspected cross-contamination and a sequencing artifact, a later analysis removed over 500 highly shared, low-generation-probability nucleotide sequences. A later analysis calculated a clonal expansion index for each public chain from normalized within-repertoire ranks of inferred template counts. Generation probabilities in a later analysis came from a VDJ recombination model fitted to out-of-frame rearrangements, and those results were checked against IGoR. In a later analysis, TCR-TCR, TCR-HLA and TCR-CMV co-occurrence was scored with hypergeometric tests, and a repertoire-size bias correction was applied to TCR pairs. A later analysis estimated false discovery rates by permuting HLA or CMV assignments 20 times. In a later analysis, co-occurring TCRs were grouped using DBSCAN, with TCRdist sequence similarity added in when clustering inside HLA-allele-positive subsets. Repertoires with fewer than 30,000 or more than 120,000 public chains were left out of co-occurrence clustering, as were about five repertoires with anomalous nucleotide sharing. The table was pulled from immuneACCESS by TCRdb, which kept in-frame rearrangements only. Such tables lose some clones; where checked, under half of the loss comes from unresolved V genes, and the rest has no known cause. D and trimming come from the DNA, and the V and J calls and clone size come from that table. The table for this sample shows around 70,000 clones. The ten top clones hold 2% to 2.5% of the sample.

V is pruned by 2 bases and J by 5 bases, leaving 3 bases of the junction without a gene match. The CDR3 runs 13 residues from the cysteine to the phenylalanine. The kept DNA is CDR3 alone, 39 bases in frame from the first base. From the germline V gene, CDR1 is SQVTM and CDR2 is ANQGSEA. In total, approximately 690 healthy bone marrow donors made up the cohort. Cohort members were all nominally healthy when sampled, although unrecorded immune exposures were likely present. The donor was CMV seropositive and belonged to the group of about 290 seropositive cohort members. Each donor provided a peripheral blood sample, and peripheral blood mononuclear cells were used for TCR beta sequencing. Genomic DNA extraction from the blood cell samples was performed with the Qiagen DNeasy Blood Extraction Kit. These data come from a study of cytomegalovirus exposure and HLA in healthy donors (dated by TCRdb to between 2016 and 2019). In terms of the full investigation: An earlier analysis of several hundred of the donors reported 250 to 300 Gb of sequence data and 117 million unique TCR beta sequences from 150 million to 200 million T cells. An early release covering 500 to 750 HLA-typed donors comprised 250 to 350 gigabases of sequencing data and some 79 million unique TCR sequences. The genetic ancestry cluster associated with self-reported Caucasian donors included over 65% of the approximately 430 genotyped donors. The study aimed to test whether cataloging public T cell receptors could reveal signatures of past pathogen exposure. Using immunosequencing, the study profiled T cell repertoires from 640 or so subjects and related those repertoires to cytomegalovirus serostatus. Along with the approximately 700-subject first cohort, a separate validation cohort of over a hundred different subjects was used. To predict cytomegalovirus infection status, the study combined high-throughput TCR immunosequencing, statistical association of individual TCRs with disease status, and machine learning. A later analysis re-examined previously published TCR beta repertoires from around 670 donors and added high-resolution HLA genotyping to investigate patterns of TCR occurrence. Rather than using new phenotypic data, the later analysis identified candidate immune exposures from TCR beta sequences and from how often those sequences occurred across donors. In an earlier analysis of 587 of the donors, high-throughput TCR beta sequencing was used to judge whether each TCR beta V gene segment behaved as functional or pseudogenic. Alongside the repertoire data, information on donor age, sex, ethnicity and CMV serostatus was compiled. In a later genetic analysis, genome-wide SNP genotypes for about 65% of the roughly 670 donors were used, and that subset was treated as a discovery cohort. Every repertoire in the discovery cohort had been generated on one and the same sequencing platform. Both class I and class II loci were covered by HLA typing, at four-digit resolution. The number of donors typed differed by locus, with 629-630 for A, B, C, DRB1 and DQB1, around 500 for DQA1, under 610 for DPA1, and around 450 for DPB1. Several DR-DQ haplotypes were treated as single units for association and clustering because of strong linkage in the cohort. Across around 400 genotyped donors of the cohort, an average of roughly 230,000 unique TCR beta nucleotide sequences per donor were sequenced, and around 19% of those sequences were non-productive.

Results and caveats for the whole study, not just this receptor: The sequencing pipeline was judged likely to have produced a cluster of highly shared sequence variants as a technical artifact. Across donors, most TCR sequences were observed very rarely, whereas some public TCRs were present in many individuals. In a later analysis, about 16,000 TCR beta sequences were associated with specific HLA alleles at a false discovery rate of 0.05. Some IMGT-functional V segments, including TRBV6-2 and TRBV6-3, could not be told apart with the 87-base-pair reads, so those segments were excluded. According to a later analysis, parvovirus B19, influenza, CMV and Epstein-Barr virus appeared linked to several top co-occurrence clusters. In an earlier analysis of fewer than 700 of the donors, most TCR beta V segments appeared in productive rearrangements about 87% or about 30% of the time, broadly matching IMGT annotations. The only immune exposure information available for the cohort was CMV serostatus. In the study, around 160 TCR beta chains were listed as associated with cytomegalovirus. Compared with the approximately 670-donor mean, donors in an Asian-associated ancestry cluster had fewer N-insertions in productive TCRs, according to a later genetic analysis. The presence/absence analyses assumed that sequencing depth was roughly uniform across donors, and that assumption may not be true. According to the authors, the approach could potentially be generalized to other disease states and immunological phenotypes. A further reported finding was that TCR beta sequences accurately predicted the HLA-A and HLA-B alleles for most subjects in the first cohort. In a later analysis, most CMV-associated TCR beta chains were found to appear HLA-restricted, with HLA associations seemingly driven largely by CMV exposure. Correlated functional status among segregating V segments might reflect linkage disequilibrium, but an unknown experimental factor could not be ruled out. In vitro tests confirmed that three of the cytomegalovirus-associated TCR beta chains recognize cytomegalovirus antigens. According to a later analysis, TCR association rates differed among HLA loci, with DRB1 alleles showing the most associated TCRs and HLA-C alleles showing the fewest. When HLA alleles, especially DR and DQ, strongly co-occurred, attributing TCR associations to individual alleles was difficult. A later genetic analysis associated a missense DCLRE1C variant with V-gene and J-gene trimming of TCR beta chains, and an independent cohort replicated the association. In a later analysis, HLA-associated TCR beta chains showed more clonal expansion and lower generation probabilities than non-associated chains that were equally common. Cytomegalovirus status was reported to be diagnosed by the classifier with high specificity and sensitivity in both the original and validation cohorts. The earlier analysis of approximately 590 of the donors excluded roughly 17 rarely observed V segments, including chromosome 9 orphons, because counts were too low. This cohort had only TCR beta chains sequenced, and the lack of alpha or paired-chain data limited which features could be detected. HLA typing was unavailable for some donors at each locus, so association tests used only the typed subset.

This TCR was recovered from a female donor in good health and CMV-seropositive. Rearrangement joined TRBV29-1 to TRBJ1-1, and TRBD1 matches 9 of the central bases. Sequences were obtained from PBMCs. The encoded CDR3 is CSVEQDRGTEAFF. The DNA sequence follows: TGCAGCGTTGAACAGGACAGGGGTACTGAAGCTTTCTTT.